These T cell receptor beta chains were read from a single sample in a study of T cells in Graves' hyperthyroidism and ophthalmopathy. TCRdb re-analysed the multiplex PCR reads in MiXCR, keeping a single row per CDR3 protein. Among about 720,000 distinct CDR3 sequences, roughly 20% were seen once, and the ten largest hold 15% to 20%. Sequencing used blood. The receptors here all came from a woman aged 50 to 60 with Graves' hyperthyroidism that later progressed to Graves' ophthalmopathy. CDR3s include the opening cysteine and the closing phenylalanine or tryptophan. A D gene is named only where the DNA matches it firmly. Only some rows state a clone size, as once, few, many or a class for expanded clones.

j_call clone_size d_call cdr3_length v_call cdr3_aa cdr3_nt
TRBJ2-5 - - 13 TRBV6-5 CASSYRDGETQYF TGTGCCAGCAGTTACCGAGACGGGGAGACCCAGTACTTC
TRBJ2-1 many TRBD2 14 TRBV11-2 CASTPAGGHNEQFF TGTGCCAGCACTCCGGCGGGGGGTCACAATGAGCAGTTCTTC
TRBJ2-5 many - 15 TRBV3-1 CASSQGGAVLETQYF TGTGCCAGCAGCCAGGGGGGGGCTGTGCTAGAGACCCAGTACTTC
TRBJ1-2 - - 16 TRBV7-6 CASSSGPSLPDYGYTF TGTGCCAGCAGCTCAGGACCGTCCCTACCGGACTATGGCTACACCTTC
TRBJ2-3 many TRBD2 17 TRBV12-3/TRBV12-4 CASRGPGLEISTDTQYF TGTGCCAGCAGGGGTCCGGGACTAGAGATCAGCACAGATACGCAGTATTTT
TRBJ2-1 - - 14 TRBV5-1 CASSYYESGNEQFF TGCGCCAGCAGCTACTACGAAAGCGGGAATGAGCAGTTCTTC
TRBJ2-7 - TRBD2 15 TRBV5-1 CASSFGGTSGGEQYF TGCGCCAGCAGCTTTGGCGGGACTAGCGGGGGCGAGCAGTACTTC
TRBJ2-7 many TRBD1 11 TRBV20-1 CSGQATYEQYF TGCAGCGGACAGGCCACCTACGAGCAGTACTTC
TRBJ1-1 - - 15 TRBV19 CASSITPPRDTEAFF TGTGCCAGTAGTATAACCCCGCCGCGGGACACTGAAGCTTTCTTT
TRBJ2-7 few TRBD1 17 TRBV12-3/TRBV12-4 CASSTTLRDSPYYEQYF TGTGCCAGCAGTACTACGCTCCGGGACAGTCCATACTACGAGCAGTACTTC
TRBJ1-2 many - 13 TRBV5-4 CASSGRNRRGYTF TGTGCCAGCAGCGGGCGAAACCGGCGTGGCTACACCTTC
TRBJ2-3 many TRBD1 16 TRBV11-2 CASSLRQGADLDTQYF TGTGCCAGCAGCTTAAGACAGGGGGCTGACTTGGATACGCAGTATTTT
TRBJ1-5 many - 13 TRBV27 CASSDMTNQPQHF TGTGCCAGCAGTGATATGACCAATCAGCCCCAGCATTTT
TRBJ2-5 - - 16 TRBV19 CASKGNLDRRGETQYF TGTGCCAGTAAGGGGAACCTCGACAGGAGGGGAGAGACCCAGTACTTC
TRBJ2-7 few - 14 TRBV20-1 CSARGEGQSYEQYF TGCAGTGCTAGAGGGGAGGGACAGAGCTACGAGCAGTACTTC
TRBJ2-4 - TRBD2 14 TRBV30 CAWNPGTSGGFQYF TGTGCCTGGAATCCCGGGACTAGCGGGGGCTTTCAGTACTTC
TRBJ1-1 many - 14 TRBV11-1 CASSLAGVRTEAFF TGTGCCAGCAGCTTGGCGGGGGTGCGCACTGAAGCTTTCTTT
TRBJ2-1 few TRBD2 15 TRBV30 CALGSGASSYNEQFF TGTGCCTTGGGGAGCGGGGCCAGCTCCTACAATGAGCAGTTCTTC
TRBJ2-5 - TRBD2 16 TRBV20-1 CSAPRGSGGTQETQYF TGCAGTGCTCCCCGGGGTAGCGGGGGGACCCAAGAGACCCAGTACTTC
TRBJ2-3 once TRBD1 15 TRBV12-3/TRBV12-4 CASRMTGGSTDTQYF TGTGCCAGCAGGATGACAGGGGGTAGCACAGATACGCAGTATTTT
TRBJ1-5 few - 13 TRBV12-5 CASGLDPNQPQHF TGTGCTAGTGGTTTGGATCCCAATCAGCCCCAGCATTTT
TRBJ2-5 many TRBD2 15 TRBV2 CASNQLAGGGETQYF TGTGCCAGTAACCAACTAGCGGGGGGAGGAGAGACCCAGTACTTC
TRBJ1-1 few TRBD1 14 TRBV5-1 CASSLYRGETEAFF TGCGCCAGCAGCCTGTACAGGGGGGAGACTGAAGCTTTCTTT
TRBJ1-5 - - 14 TRBV10-3 CAISDPPGDQPQHF TGTGCCATCAGTGACCCACCCGGGGATCAGCCCCAGCATTTT
TRBJ2-5 many TRBD2 18 TRBV27 CASSFRTSGGPAVETQYF TGTGCCAGCAGTTTCCGGACTAGCGGGGGGCCAGCCGTAGAGACCCAGTACTTC
TRBJ1-1 few - 14 TRBV30 CAWSVGVGATEAFF TGTGCCTGGAGTGTAGGAGTGGGGGCCACTGAAGCTTTCTTT
TRBJ2-1 many TRBD1 15 TRBV7-3 CASSSTGTAYNEQFF TGTGCCAGCAGTTCCACCGGGACAGCATACAATGAGCAGTTCTTC
TRBJ1-1 many - 13 TRBV7-6 CASNSGAETEAFF TGTGCCAGCAACTCCGGGGCCGAGACTGAAGCTTTCTTT
TRBJ2-5 - - 14 TRBV19 CASSPGQRGETQYF TGTGCCAGTAGCCCGGGTCAACGGGGAGAGACCCAGTACTTC
TRBJ2-2 few TRBD1 17 TRBV10-3 CAIRGGTGGRGTGELFF TGTGCCATCAGGGGGGGCACAGGGGGCCGTGGCACCGGGGAGCTGTTTTTT
TRBJ1-3 - - 16 TRBV7-8 CASSLGLAGRGNTIYF TGTGCCAGCAGCTTAGGTCTAGCAGGGAGAGGAAACACCATATATTTT
TRBJ1-6 many - 15 TRBV27 CASSLTWRGGSPLHF TGTGCCAGCAGTTTGACTTGGAGGGGAGGTTCACCCCTCCACTTT
TRBJ1-2 - - 13 TRBV5-1 CASSLGRESGYTF TGCGCCAGCAGCTTGGGCAGGGAGAGTGGCTACACCTTC
TRBJ1-2 few TRBD1 16 TRBV6-1 CASREPGTTGGYGYTF TGTGCCAGCAGGGAGCCAGGTACGACAGGGGGCTATGGCTACACCTTC
TRBJ2-7 - - 13 TRBV12-3/TRBV12-4 CATSSHPPYEQYF TGTGCCACCTCGAGTCACCCCCCCTACGAGCAGTACTTC
TRBJ1-4 few - 16 TRBV6-1 CASGLGRTGTHEKLFF TGTGCCAGCGGTCTCGGCCGAACAGGGACCCATGAAAAACTGTTTTTT
TRBJ1-1 many - 14 TRBV5-1 CASSSTGVNTEAFF TGCGCCAGCAGCTCGACAGGCGTGAACACTGAAGCTTTCTTT
TRBJ2-5 few TRBD2 13 TRBV7-9 CASAPGGAETQYF TGTGCCAGCGCCCCGGGGGGGGCGGAGACCCAGTACTTC
TRBJ1-5 many - 14 TRBV12-3/TRBV12-4 CASSFDHGDQPQHF TGTGCCAGCAGTTTTGATCACGGCGATCAGCCCCAGCATTTT
TRBJ1-6 many - 15 TRBV5-8 CASSWAGTDNSPLHF TGTGCCAGCAGCTGGGCCGGGACGGATAATTCACCCCTCCACTTT
TRBJ1-1 few TRBD1 15 TRBV19 CASSLGTGVVTEAFF TGTGCCAGTAGTTTGGGGACAGGGGTTGTCACTGAAGCTTTCTTT
TRBJ1-1 many - 14 TRBV30 CAWSVTGANTEAFF TGTGCCTGGAGTGTAACGGGGGCGAACACTGAAGCTTTCTTT
TRBJ2-3 few - 14 TRBV20-1 CSASSLANTDTQYF TGCAGTGCTAGTAGCCTAGCTAACACAGATACGCAGTATTTT
TRBJ1-4 - - 14 TRBV30 CAWSGGRTNEKLSF TGTGCCTGGAGTGGGGGACGGACTAATGAAAAACTGTCTTTT
TRBJ1-1 - - 11 TRBV12-3/TRBV12-4 CASSLAGMAFF TGTGCCAGCAGCCTGGCGGGGATGGCTTTCTTT
TRBJ1-1 - - 15 TRBV14 CASSQGLGINTEAFF TGTGCCAGCAGCCAAGGCCTGGGGATTAACACTGAAGCTTTCTTT
TRBJ2-2 - TRBD1 15 TRBV29-1 CSVIGDRDKTGELFF TGCAGCGTTATCGGGGACAGGGATAAGACCGGGGAGCTGTTTTTT
TRBJ1-2 many - 15 TRBV7-8 CASSPGTDNLYGYTF TGTGCCAGCAGCCCCGGGACTGACAACCTCTATGGCTACACCTTC
TRBJ1-1 few - 13 TRBV5-1 CASSWPGADEAFF TGCGCCAGCAGCTGGCCAGGGGCGGATGAAGCTTTCTTT